What follows is one T cell receptor (beta chain) and its context. V was clipped by 6 bases and J by 1 base, with 12 bases between them. The CDR3 sequence is 15 residues long. In germline, CDR1 is SGHTA, CDR2 FQGTGA. Only in-frame clones appear in the TCRdb table, and some are missing; sequencing was by immunoSEQ multiplex PCR. The sample lists approximately 170,000 clones, 80% seen once, with about 6% in the top ten. The data derive from a study of blood T cell repertoires in COVID-19. The receptor was derived from a man aged 35-49 years who had recovered from COVID-19. The sample was PBMCs or T cells enriched from blood (not recorded which). The chain has TRBV7-3 and TRBJ2-2; D unclear. Written as DNA, the CDR3 is TGTGCCAGCAGGGGTGACTCCCGGAACACCGGGGAGCTGTTTTTT. Amino acid sequence: CASRGDSRNTGELFF.